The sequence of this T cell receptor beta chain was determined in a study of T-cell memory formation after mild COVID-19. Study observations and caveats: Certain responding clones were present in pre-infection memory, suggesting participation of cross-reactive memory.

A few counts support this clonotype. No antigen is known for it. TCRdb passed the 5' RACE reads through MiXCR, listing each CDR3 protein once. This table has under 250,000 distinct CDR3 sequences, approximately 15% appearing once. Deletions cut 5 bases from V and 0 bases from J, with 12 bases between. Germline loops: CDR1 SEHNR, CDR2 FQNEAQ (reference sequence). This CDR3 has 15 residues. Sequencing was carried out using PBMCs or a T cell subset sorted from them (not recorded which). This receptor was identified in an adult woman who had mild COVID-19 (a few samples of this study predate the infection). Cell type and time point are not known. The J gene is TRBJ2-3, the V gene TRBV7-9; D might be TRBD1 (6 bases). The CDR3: CASSQQGQSTDTQYF. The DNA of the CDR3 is TGTGCCAGCAGCCAACAGGGTCAAAGCACAGATACGCAGTATTTT.